This TCR beta chain appears in the sequencing data of a study of OX40 agonist ivuxolimab in advanced cancers. Study-level information: As their treatment, patients were administered ivuxolimab, an agonistic anti-OX40 (CD134) antibody. Allowance was made for prior anti-PD-1, anti-PD-L1 or anti-CTLA-4 therapy, and roughly 39% had some. Findings and limits, study-wide: Some of the lowest clonal expansion was seen in partial responders at 0.1-3.0 mg/kg.

This clone was counted once. Its antigen is still unknown. This table comes from immunoSEQ multiplex PCR, and its TCRdb copy is limited to in-frame clones, with some not included. The sample contains approximately 70,000 clones, roughly 92% of which appear only once. The CDR3 contains 15 residues. V lost 2 bases and J 7 bases, leaving 17 bases between the germline ends. The germline gives CDR1 MNHNS, CDR2 SASEGT. The specimen was CD4+ or CD8+ T cells sorted from blood, collected in a trial of the OX40 agonist ivuxolimab. This sequence was found in an adult with an advanced solid tumor such as melanoma, head and neck, liver or kidney cancer. The V gene is TRBV6-1, the J gene TRBJ2-5, with D hard to call. CDR3 residues: CASSEILGNWGTQYF. As DNA, the CDR3 is TGTGCCAGCAGTGAAATCTTGGGGAATTGGGGGACCCAGTACTTC.